A selection of T cell receptor beta chains follows, all from one sample in a study of blood T cell repertoires in COVID-19. This table comes from immunoSEQ multiplex PCR, and its TCRdb copy is limited to in-frame clones, with some not included. The sample yields some 190,000 clones, 89% seen once. The specimen sequenced was PBMCs or T cells enriched from blood (not recorded which). The receptor set was obtained from a woman aged 40 to 49 with acute COVID-19. The CDR3 runs from the conserved cysteine through the conserved F or W. Each record gives: clone size, V gene, D gene, J gene, CDR3 protein, CDR3 DNA. D genes are given only for firm matches. Only part of the rows carry a size: once, few, many, or a class if the clone is expanded.

abundance: .; v_gene: TRBV14; d_gene: TRBD1; j_gene: TRBJ2-7; CDR3aa: CASSQVGPGQGGYEQYF; CDR3nt: TGTGCCAGCAGCCAAGTTGGTCCAGGACAGGGCGGTTACGAGCAGTACTTC
abundance: .; v_gene: TRBV7-9; d_gene: .; j_gene: TRBJ2-6; CDR3aa: CASSGSGTLSNVLTF; CDR3nt: TGTGCCAGCAGCGGATCCGGGACACTATCCAACGTCCTGACTTTC
abundance: few; v_gene: TRBV4-3; d_gene: .; j_gene: TRBJ1-2; CDR3aa: CASSRGLTAWLEGYTF; CDR3nt: TGCGCCAGCAGCCGAGGTCTAACCGCTTGGCTGGAAGGCTACACCTTC
abundance: .; v_gene: TRBV5-4; d_gene: .; j_gene: TRBJ2-7; CDR3aa: CASSSSDIAAYEQYF; CDR3nt: TGTGCCAGCAGCTCCTCTGACATCGCTGCCTACGAGCAGTACTTC
abundance: .; v_gene: TRBV12-5; d_gene: .; j_gene: TRBJ1-4; CDR3aa: CASGLVLTGSATNEKLFF; CDR3nt: TGTGCTAGTGGTTTGGTACTTACAGGTTCAGCAACTAATGAAAAACTGTTTTTT
abundance: .; v_gene: TRBV29-1; d_gene: TRBD2; j_gene: TRBJ2-5; CDR3aa: CSLRLAEYQETQYF; CDR3nt: TGCAGCCTACGACTAGCGGAGTACCAAGAGACCCAGTACTTC
abundance: .; v_gene: TRBV3-1/TRBV3-2; d_gene: TRBD1; j_gene: TRBJ2-5; CDR3aa: CASSLQHRGLTETQYF; CDR3nt: TGTGCCAGCAGCCTTCAACACAGGGGGCTAACAGAGACCCAGTACTTC
abundance: .; v_gene: TRBV11-2; d_gene: TRBD1; j_gene: TRBJ2-5; CDR3aa: CASSSSTGTDQETQYF; CDR3nt: TGTGCCAGCAGCTCGTCTACCGGGACAGACCAAGAGACCCAGTACTTC
abundance: .; v_gene: TRBV9; d_gene: TRBD2; j_gene: TRBJ2-3; CDR3aa: CASSVAGGGTDTQYF; CDR3nt: TGTGCCAGCAGCGTAGCGGGAGGAGGCACAGATACGCAGTATTTT
abundance: once; v_gene: TRBV4-1; d_gene: .; j_gene: TRBJ2-3; CDR3aa: CASSPRDTDTQYF; CDR3nt: TGCGCCAGCAGCCCCAGGGACACAGATACGCAGTATTTT
abundance: .; v_gene: TRBV11-2; d_gene: .; j_gene: TRBJ2-1; CDR3aa: CASSLGGSHNEQFF; CDR3nt: TGTGCCAGCAGCTTAGGAGGGAGCCACAATGAGCAGTTCTTC